These 15 T cell receptor beta chains were all obtained from the same sample, sequenced in a study of T-cell memory formation after mild COVID-19. TCRdb called the 5' RACE reads again in MiXCR, with one record for every CDR3 protein. The sample lists under 550,000 distinct CDR3 sequences; 15% to 20% were seen once. Sequencing used PBMCs or a T cell subset sorted from them (not recorded which). The receptor set was obtained from an adult woman who had mild COVID-19 (a few samples of this study predate the infection). Cell type and time point are not known.

This clonotype has a handful of counts. The chain links TRBV7-2 to TRBJ2-7; no clear D. The V end was cut by 0 bases, the J end by 6 bases, with 6 bases between. The CDR3 length is 12 residues. Germline loops: CDR1 SGHTA, CDR2 FQGNSA. This CDR3 reads CASSLAFGEQYF. The CDR3 DNA reads TGTGCCAGCAGCTTAGCTTTCGGCGAGCAGTACTTC.

V and J are TRBV24-1 and TRBJ2-1, with 9 bases aligning to TRBD2. V dropped 3 bases and J dropped 0; count of bases not matched to a gene: 8. CDR3 size: 18 residues. Germline lookup yields CDR1 KGHDR and CDR2 SFDVKD. The CDR3 DNA follows: TGTGCCACCAGTGATCCCGCGGGGGGGTTAAGCTCCTACAATGAGCAGTTCTTC. It yields the protein CATSDPAGGLSSYNEQFF.

In DNA form, the CDR3 reads TGTGCCAGCAGCCAAGGGGTGCGGAACACTGAAGCTTTCTTT. Amino acids: CASSQGVRNTEAFF. The chain carries TRBV3-1 and TRBJ1-1; D is unresolved. CDR3 size: 14 residues. Trimming shortened V by 1 base and J by 1 base, and 7 bases separated the two germline ends. The germline V gene has CDR1 LGHDT and CDR2 YNNKEL (reference sequence). Together with reference TRBV3-1 and TRBJ1-1, the CDR3 gives the full variable domain: DTAVSQTPKYLVTQMGNDKSIKCEQNLGHDTMYWYKQDSKKFLKIMFSYNNKELIINETVPNRFSPKSPDKAHLNLHINSLELGDSAVYFCASSQGVRNTEAFFGQGTRLTVV.

This chain connects TRBV24-1 to TRBJ2-3; D is possibly TRBD1 (7 bases). V shed 3 bases and J shed 6 bases, with 9 bases lying between them. Germline values: CDR1 KGHDR, CDR2 SFDVKD. This CDR3 comprises 13 residues. CDR3 sequence (DNA): TGTGCCACCAGTGATCCAGGGGGGGATACGCAGTATTTT. Translated: CATSDPGGDTQYF.

This clonotype was found a few times. The chain combines TRBV20-1 with TRBJ2-7, with D perhaps given as TRBD1 or TRBD2 (6 bases each). V dropped 8 bases and J dropped 6 bases, with 23 bases sitting between them. Germline V CDR1 and CDR2: DFQATT, SNEGSKA (reference sequence). The CDR3 totals 14 residues. The CDR3 protein is CSFLSGGGWGEQYF. The CDR3 nucleotides are TGCAGTTTTCTTAGCGGTGGGGGCTGGGGCGAGCAGTACTTC.

V is TRBV29-1 and J is TRBJ1-1; 8 bases agree with TRBD1. Germline V gives CDR1 SQVTM, CDR2 ANQGSEA. The V and J ends lost 6 bases and 8 bases, in that order; junction bases with no gene match: 8. The CDR3 is 12 residues long. CDR3 nucleotides: TGCAGCGTGATAAACAGGGGGAGAGAAGCTTTCTTT. This gives the protein CSVINRGREAFF.

This clonotype was found a few times. The chain combines TRBV11-2 with TRBJ2-4; 10 positions match TRBD2. The germline CDR1 and CDR2 sequences are SGHAT and FQNNGV. This CDR3 spans 17 amino acids. V lost 5 bases, J lost 0 bases, and 7 bases stayed unmatched. CDR3 region: CASSTQREGLAKNIQYF. For the CDR3, the DNA is TGTGCCAGCAGCACTCAGCGGGAGGGCCTAGCCAAAAACATTCAGTACTTC.

This chain uses TRBV24-1 with TRBJ1-5; a weak D match, TRBD1 (5 bases). Per the germline V gene, CDR1 is KGHDR and CDR2 is SFDVKD. Trimming removed 3 bases at V and 1 base at J, with 12 bases between. This CDR3 has 16 residues. The DNA for the CDR3 is TGTGCCACCAGTGATACCGGGACTCGAAGCAATCAGCCCCAGCATTTT. Its protein is CATSDTGTRSNQPQHF.

Only a few counts were recorded for this clonotype. The rearrangement uses TRBV9 and TRBJ2-2, with a weak D call TRBD2 (5 bases). With 0 bases removed from V and 7 bases from J, the gap between germline ends came to 10 bases. Germline CDR1 and CDR2: SGDLS and YYNGEE. CDR3 length: 14 residues. The chain's CDR3 is CASSVEDSGGELFF. CDR3 nucleotide sequence: TGTGCCAGCAGCGTAGAGGACTCGGGCGGGGAGCTGTTTTTT.

This clonotype has at least ten counts. V gene TRBV7-2 combines with J gene TRBJ2-7, with unresolved D. The CDR3 length is 11 residues. V was clipped by 5 bases and J by 7 bases, with 9 bases between them. Germline V gives CDR1 SGHTA, CDR2 FQGNSA. CDR3 coding DNA: TGTGCCAGCAGCCCCGCCCGGGAGCAGTACTTC. Encoded protein: CASSPAREQYF.

V usage is TRBV5-1 and J usage is TRBJ1-5; 12 positions match TRBD1. The CDR3 is 16 residues long. V lost 9 bases, J lost 0 bases, and 7 bases stayed unmatched. From germline, CDR1 is SGHRS and CDR2 YFSETQ. CDR3 nucleotide sequence: TGCGCCATACCGGGACAGGGGGCTTATAGCAATCAGCCCCAGCATTTT. This sequence encodes CAIPGQGAYSNQPQHF.

This clonotype was picked up a small number of times. This chain joins TRBV20-1 and TRBJ1-1; D call uncertain. CDR1 is DFQATT, CDR2 SNEGSKA, per germline (reference sequence). Trimming pared 6 bases from V and 7 bases from J, leaving 12 bases between. The CDR3 spans 11 residues. CDR3 DNA: TGCAGTGCCCTGGTAAAGATTGAAGCTTTCTTT. Protein: CSALVKIEAFF.

The chain is built from TRBV6-5 and TRBJ2-7; D not certain. Trimming took off 0 bases at V and 4 bases at J, with 16 bases between the two ends. Germline V gene lookup returns CDR1 MNHEY and CDR2 SVGAGI. The length of the CDR3 is 16 residues. The CDR3 spells CASSYSIIGRSYEQYF. In DNA, the CDR3 is TGTGCCAGCAGTTACTCGATAATCGGCAGAAGTTACGAGCAGTACTTC.

V is TRBV10-3 and J is TRBJ1-2; weak D call: TRBD1 (5 bases). Germline lookup yields CDR1 ENHRY and CDR2 SYGVKD. The V and J ends lost 4 bases and 5 bases respectively, with 17 bases between them. The CDR3 extends over 15 amino acids. CDR3 residues: CAISAAGNSQYGYTF. CDR3 in DNA: TGTGCCATCAGTGCAGCAGGGAATAGCCAATATGGCTACACCTTC.

This clonotype was seen a handful of times. This sequence joins TRBV3-1 and TRBJ2-5; TRBD2 is a possible D gene (6 bases). The CDR3 spans 14 residues. V was trimmed by 0 bases and J by 6 bases, leaving 11 bases between them. In germline, CDR1 is LGHDT, CDR2 YNNKEL (reference sequence). The CDR3 DNA is TGTGCCAGCAGCCAAGAAGGGACTGCGCAGACCCAGTACTTC. Encoded protein: CASSQEGTAQTQYF.